These 12 T cell receptor beta chains originate from one sample sequenced in a study of T cell repertoires in cytomegalovirus infection. TCRdb analysed the reads with MiXCR anew, one entry per CDR3 protein. The table lists 600,000 to 800,000 distinct CDR3 sequences, more than 20% of them singletons. Material: CD8+ T cells from PBMCs. These receptors came from a human donor in good health (CMV status not recorded). Some clones in this sample may be carry-over from other donors' samples.

The chain recombines TRBV6-2 or TRBV6-3 with TRBJ1-1; D may be TRBD1 (5 bases). The V end lost 2 bases, the J end lost 0 bases, and 10 bases lay between the germline ends. The CDR3 consists of 15 residues. Germline V gives CDR1 MNHEY, CDR2 SVGEGT. CDR3 sequence (DNA): TGTGCCAGCAGTTACCGAGGGGTGTTGAACACTGAAGCTTTCTTT. It is translated as CASSYRGVLNTEAFF.

The table lists this clonotype with many counts. This sequence joins TRBV12-3 or TRBV12-4 and TRBJ2-1, with D possibly called TRBD1 or TRBD2 (5 bases each). Deletions cut 7 bases from V and 7 bases from J, with 11 bases between. CDR3 length: 12 amino acids. In nucleotides, the CDR3 is TGTGCCAGCACGGGGCCGGGGAATGAGCAGTTCTTC. The encoded protein is CASTGPGNEQFF.

This clonotype was counted ten times or more. The V and J genes are TRBV28 and TRBJ2-1; D gene ambiguous. CDR3 size: 12 residues. V was trimmed by 3 bases and J by 5 bases, leaving 5 bases between them. Germline loops: CDR1 MDHEN, CDR2 SYDVKM. This chain's CDR3 is CASSFYDNEQFF. Here the CDR3 DNA reads TGTGCCAGCAGTTTCTATGACAATGAGCAGTTCTTC.

This clonotype was observed at least ten times. At one end, the junction sequence differs from germline, possibly due to a read error. DNA of the CDR3: TGTGCCAGCAGCCAAGACTCCGACAATGAGCAGTTCTTC. It encodes CASSQDSDNEQFF. The chain has TRBV14 and TRBJ2-1; no clear D. In germline, CDR1 is SGHDN, CDR2 FVKESK. The CDR3 extends over 13 amino acids.

The chain uses TRBV28 and TRBJ2-5, with 9 bases fitting TRBD2. V shed 10 bases and J 5 bases; nucleotides not matched to a gene: 8. CDR1 and CDR2 (germline): MDHEN, SYDVKM. CDR3 length: 13 residues. CDR3 amino acids: CANTLAGKETQYF. CDR3 nucleotides: TGTGCCAACACCCTAGCGGGGAAGGAGACCCAGTACTTC.

The J gene is TRBJ2-1, the V gene TRBV5-1, with 9 bases aligning to TRBD2. Per germline, CDR1 SGHRS and CDR2 YFSETQ. V was pared by 5 bases and J by 5 bases, with 14 bases of the junction left unmatched. The CDR3 is 17 amino acids. The CDR3 loop reads CASSLAGPYSSDNEQFF. The CDR3, as DNA: TGCGCCAGCAGTCTAGCGGGGCCTTACTCCTCAGACAATGAGCAGTTCTTC.

This clonotype was seen ten or more times. The rearrangement links TRBV13 to TRBJ2-2, with D maybe TRBD2 (6 bases). Germline-derived CDR1 and CDR2 are PRHDT and FYEKMQ (reference sequence). V lost 8 bases to trimming and J lost 3 bases, with 13 bases between them. The CDR3 loop spans 14 amino acids. The CDR3 bases are TGTGCCAGCCTGACTAGGCGCTACACCGGGGAGCTGTTTTTT. This encodes CASLTRRYTGELFF.

This clonotype was observed many times. The V call is TRBV7-8, the J call TRBJ2-1; D remains ambiguous. The CDR3 loop spans 15 amino acids. Germline V gives CDR1 SGHVS, CDR2 FQNEAQ. V lost 0 bases and J 2 bases, leaving 8 bases between the germline ends. The CDR3 is CASSLAGTTYNEQFF. CDR3 coding DNA: TGTGCCAGCAGCTTAGCGGGAACAACCTACAATGAGCAGTTCTTC.

This clonotype was recorded a few times. The chain combines TRBV29-1 with TRBJ2-4; no definite D call. CDR1 and CDR2 (germline): SQVTM, ANQGSEA. Trimming left V 1 base short and J 0 bases short, with 7 bases between. The CDR3 has 14 amino acids. DNA of the CDR3: TGCAGCGTTGAAGGTGGATTAGCCAAAAACATTCAGTACTTC. Translated, it gives CSVEGGLAKNIQYF.

This clonotype was counted ten times or more. The chain carries TRBV7-2 and TRBJ1-1; D uncertain. CDR3 size: 16 residues. Trimming stripped 4 bases from V and 0 bases from J, with 15 bases between. Looked up from germline, CDR1 is SGHTA and CDR2 is FQGNSA. The DNA for the CDR3 is TGTGCCAGCAGCTCAGCCTGGGGAGGATTGAACACTGAAGCTTTCTTT. Residues: CASSSAWGGLNTEAFF.

This rearrangement joins TRBV6-2 or TRBV6-3 to TRBJ2-4; 7 bases fit TRBD1. Germline CDR1 MNHEY, CDR2 SVGEGT. The length of the CDR3 is 17 residues. Trimming cost V 6 bases and J 0 bases; bases outside gene matches: 11. The chain's CDR3 is CASSPPNRGEAKNIQYF. The CDR3 region has the DNA TGTGCCAGCAGCCCTCCTAACAGGGGAGAAGCCAAAAACATTCAGTACTTC.

This clonotype has a handful of counts. CDR3 bases: TGTGCCAGCAGCTCCGGGGGGACGCCTCAAGAGACCCAGTACTTC. Amino acid sequence: CASSSGGTPQETQYF. The rearrangement links TRBV9 to TRBJ2-5, with 7 bases aligning to TRBD2. Trimming cost V 4 bases and J 2 bases; bases outside gene matches: 8. The CDR3 loop spans 15 amino acids. CDR1 is SGDLS, CDR2 YYNGEE, per germline.